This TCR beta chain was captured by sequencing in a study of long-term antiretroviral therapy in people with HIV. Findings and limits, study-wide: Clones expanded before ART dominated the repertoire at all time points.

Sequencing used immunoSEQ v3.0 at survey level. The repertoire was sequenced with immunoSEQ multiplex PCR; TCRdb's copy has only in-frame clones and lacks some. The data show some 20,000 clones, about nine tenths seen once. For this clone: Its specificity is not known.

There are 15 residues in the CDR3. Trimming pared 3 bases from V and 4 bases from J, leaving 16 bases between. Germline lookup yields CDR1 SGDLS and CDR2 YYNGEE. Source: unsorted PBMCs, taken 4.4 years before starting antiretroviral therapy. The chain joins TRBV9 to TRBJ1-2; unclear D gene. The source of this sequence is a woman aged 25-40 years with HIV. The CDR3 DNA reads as TGTGCCAGCAGCGGCGCAGGAACCCCAGGCTATGGCTACACCTTC. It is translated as CASSGAGTPGYGYTF.